This note documents a single T cell receptor beta chain sequence. In the original analysis: It was from reference gene primer amplification that nucleated cell counts were estimated. Clones were sequenced by immunoSEQ multiplex PCR, and TCRdb holds only the in-frame ones, with some missing. The DNA was the basis for D and trimming; V, J and clone size are from that table. The sample has 250,000 to 350,000 clones; 85% to 90% are singletons. The CDR3 loop spans 13 amino acids. V was cut by 0 bases and J by 7 bases, with 9 bases left in between. From germline, CDR1 is GTSNPN and CDR2 SVGIG (reference sequence). Seattle enrolled patients during active infection and tracked them longitudinally. These data originate in a study of blood T cell repertoires in COVID-19. Study overall: PBMCs, B-cell-depleted T cells, or T cells were the source of the cDNA or gDNA that made up the material.

The receptor was derived from a woman in her twenties or thirties with COVID-19, enrolled during active disease. Source material: peripheral blood. V is TRBV30 and J is TRBJ2-2; a possible D gene is TRBD2 (6 bases). CDR3 DNA sequence: TGTGCCTGGAGTGTACGAGCGGGCGGGGAGCTGTTTTTT. Its protein is CAWSVRAGGELFF.